A selection of T cell receptor beta chains follows, all from one sample in a study of blood T cell repertoires in COVID-19. This table comes from immunoSEQ multiplex PCR, and its TCRdb copy is limited to in-frame clones, with some not included. The table lists 150,000 to 170,000 clones, approximately 80% of them singletons. The specimen sequenced was peripheral blood. The receptors derive from a woman aged 55 to 70 with COVID-19, enrolled during active disease. Both conserved end residues are trimmed from each CDR3. The D gene is left open where the match is weak. The size of a clone is reported for some rows only, either as once, few or many, or as a class for expanded clones.

D gene,J gene,V gene,clone size,CDR3 protein
NA,TRBJ1-2,TRBV6-1,NA,ASSEALRYGYT
NA,TRBJ2-2,TRBV18,NA,ASSPTGTNTGELF
TRBD1,TRBJ1-3,TRBV27,NA,ASSTNRGQAAGNTIY
NA,TRBJ2-7,TRBV19,NA,ASSIETGAYEQY
NA,TRBJ1-5,TRBV5-1,NA,ASSPTGGIGQPQH
TRBD1,TRBJ1-2,TRBV6-5,NA,ASSPGTGVNYGYT
NA,TRBJ1-1,TRBV19,NA,ACQGLNTEAF
NA,TRBJ1-1,TRBV12-5,NA,ASGFPRGNTEAF
TRBD2,TRBJ2-3,TRBV24-1,NA,ATSDRTSGTTDTQY
NA,TRBJ1-1,TRBV14,NA,ASSHNMNTEAF
NA,TRBJ2-1,TRBV28,NA,ASTRGGRNEQF
TRBD2,TRBJ2-5,TRBV2,once,ASRPLAGVGETQY
NA,TRBJ1-1,TRBV5-5,NA,ASSLSRNTEAF
NA,TRBJ1-1,TRBV27,once,ASSKQQGPNTEAF
TRBD2,TRBJ2-5,TRBV3-1/TRBV3-2,NA,ASSHEVWSGRQETQY
NA,TRBJ2-6,TRBV9,NA,ASSGEPSGANVLT
NA,TRBJ1-6,TRBV6-5,NA,AIGDSPLH
NA,TRBJ2-7,TRBV6-5,NA,ASSPPLASRGEQY
TRBD1,TRBJ1-6,TRBV10-3,NA,AIRGQSYNSPLH
NA,TRBJ1-1,TRBV30,NA,AWSVNRRNTEAF
TRBD1,TRBJ1-2,TRBV18,NA,ASSPNPGQGAYYGYT
TRBD1,TRBJ1-3,TRBV9,NA,ASSVEGGRSGNTIY
NA,TRBJ1-2,TRBV27,NA,ASSPREGTVSNYGYT
NA,TRBJ1-2,TRBV19,NA,ASSIVGAYYGYT
TRBD1,TRBJ1-5,TRBV28,NA,ASSFRTGWQPQH
TRBD1,TRBJ2-2,TRBV9,NA,ASSQAGGTGTGELF
TRBD2,TRBJ2-3,TRBV27,NA,ASSPWGGTGTDTQY
TRBD1,TRBJ1-3,TRBV7-2,few,ASSFRRQGSGNTIY
TRBD1,TRBJ1-2,TRBV5-1,NA,ASSLVGGESYGYT